This TCR beta chain came from a study of CD8 T cells in Susac syndrome. The CDR3 covers 11 residues. V was shortened by 6 bases and J by 6 bases, with 7 bases between the two germline ends. CDR1 and CDR2 (germline): MNHEY, SVGAGI. A quantity of roughly 0.5 to 1 ug RNA underwent reverse transcription using random hexamers. By means of immunoSEQ multiplex PCR, TCR beta CDR3 spanning 54 Vbeta and 13 Jbeta underwent amplification. TCRdb called the immunoSEQ multiplex PCR reads again in MiXCR, with one record for every CDR3 protein. In the table there are 250,000 to 300,000 distinct CDR3 sequences, around nine tenths of which are singletons.

This TCR derives from a human donor with multiple sclerosis. Sequenced input: CD8+ T cells from PBMCs. The V call is TRBV6-5, the J call TRBJ2-3; no firm D call. DNA of the CDR3: TGTGCCAGCAGAATGGAGGATACGCAGTATTTT. This gives the protein CASRMEDTQYF.